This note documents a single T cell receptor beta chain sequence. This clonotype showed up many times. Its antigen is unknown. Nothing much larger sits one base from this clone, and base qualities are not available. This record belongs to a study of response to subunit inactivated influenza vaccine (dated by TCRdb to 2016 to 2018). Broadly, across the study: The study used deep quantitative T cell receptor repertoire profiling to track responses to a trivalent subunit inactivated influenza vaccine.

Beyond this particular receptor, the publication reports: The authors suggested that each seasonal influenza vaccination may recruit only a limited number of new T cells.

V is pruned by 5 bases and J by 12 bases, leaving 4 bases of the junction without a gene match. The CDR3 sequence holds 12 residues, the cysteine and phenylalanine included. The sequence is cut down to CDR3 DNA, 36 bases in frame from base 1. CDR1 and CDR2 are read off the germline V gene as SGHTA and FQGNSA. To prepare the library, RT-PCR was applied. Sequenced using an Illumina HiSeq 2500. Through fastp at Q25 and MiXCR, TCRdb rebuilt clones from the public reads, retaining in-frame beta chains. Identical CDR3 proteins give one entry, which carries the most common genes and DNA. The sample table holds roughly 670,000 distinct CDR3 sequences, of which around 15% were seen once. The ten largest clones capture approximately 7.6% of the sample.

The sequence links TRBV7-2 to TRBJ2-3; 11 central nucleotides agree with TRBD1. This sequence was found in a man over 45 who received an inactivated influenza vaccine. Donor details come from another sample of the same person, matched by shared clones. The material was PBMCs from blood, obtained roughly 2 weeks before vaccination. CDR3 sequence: CASSRDRGGQYF. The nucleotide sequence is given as TGTGCCAGCAGCCGGGACAGGGGGGGTCAGTATTTT.